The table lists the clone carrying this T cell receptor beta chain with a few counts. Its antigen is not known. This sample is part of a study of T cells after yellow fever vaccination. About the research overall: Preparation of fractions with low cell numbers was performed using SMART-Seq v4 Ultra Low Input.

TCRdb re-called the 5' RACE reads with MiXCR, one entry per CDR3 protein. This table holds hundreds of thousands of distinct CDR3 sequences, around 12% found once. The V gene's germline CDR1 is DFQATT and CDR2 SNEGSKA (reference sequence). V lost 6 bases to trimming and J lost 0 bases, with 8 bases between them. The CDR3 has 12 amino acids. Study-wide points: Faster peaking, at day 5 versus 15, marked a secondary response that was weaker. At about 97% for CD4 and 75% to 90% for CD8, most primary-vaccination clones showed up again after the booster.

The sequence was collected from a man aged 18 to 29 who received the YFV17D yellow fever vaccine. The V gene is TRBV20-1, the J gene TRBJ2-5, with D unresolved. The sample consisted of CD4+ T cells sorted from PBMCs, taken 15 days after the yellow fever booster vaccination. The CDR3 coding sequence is TGCAGTGCCAGCTACAACCAAGAGACCCAGTACTTC. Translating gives CSASYNQETQYF.